Below are 4 T cell receptor beta chains sequenced from a single sample in a study of intratumoral heterogeneity in liver cancer. Sequencing was performed with immunoSEQ multiplex PCR; in TCRdb, only in-frame clones are kept and a portion is missing. The sample holds around 5,900 clones, around 72% seen once. The sample consisted of tumor-adjacent normal tissue, taken before any cancer treatment. The source is a man between 65 and 85 years old with hepatocellular carcinoma.

The chain has TRBV5-1 and TRBJ1-5; 8 nucleotides agree with TRBD1. CDR3 size: 17 residues. Trimming took 0 bases from V and 3 from J; bases not matched to a gene: 8. Germline CDR1 SGHRS, CDR2 YFSETQ. CDR3 sequence: CASSLAGTGGPNQPQHF. The CDR3 coding sequence is TGCGCCAGCAGCTTGGCCGGGACAGGAGGGCCCAATCAGCCCCAGCATTTT.

V is TRBV12-3 or TRBV12-4 and J is TRBJ1-6, with unresolved D. Trimming cost V 2 bases and J 10 bases, with 9 bases left between them. The CDR3 is 13 residues long. The CDR3: CASSLLNGSPLHF. CDR3 nucleotides: TGTGCCAGCAGTTTACTGAATGGATCACCCCTCCACTTT.

The V and J genes are TRBV30 and TRBJ2-5, with a possible D match to TRBD2 (6 bases). Trimming removed 4 bases from V and 2 bases from J, with 8 bases in between. Germline V gene lookup returns CDR1 GTSNPN and CDR2 SVGIG (reference sequence). The CDR3 is 12 amino acids. CDR3 region: CAWMEGQETQYF. The CDR3 nucleotides are TGTGCCTGGATGGAGGGGCAAGAGACCCAGTACTTC.

The chain links TRBV10-3 to TRBJ2-2; D call uncertain. Trimming removed 5 bases from V and 0 bases from J, with 13 bases in between. CDR3 size: 16 residues. Germline V gene lookup returns CDR1 ENHRY and CDR2 SYGVKD. CDR3 sequence: CAISPSADANTGELFF. In nucleotides, the CDR3 is TGTGCCATCAGTCCCTCGGCGGACGCGAACACCGGGGAGCTGTTTTTT.